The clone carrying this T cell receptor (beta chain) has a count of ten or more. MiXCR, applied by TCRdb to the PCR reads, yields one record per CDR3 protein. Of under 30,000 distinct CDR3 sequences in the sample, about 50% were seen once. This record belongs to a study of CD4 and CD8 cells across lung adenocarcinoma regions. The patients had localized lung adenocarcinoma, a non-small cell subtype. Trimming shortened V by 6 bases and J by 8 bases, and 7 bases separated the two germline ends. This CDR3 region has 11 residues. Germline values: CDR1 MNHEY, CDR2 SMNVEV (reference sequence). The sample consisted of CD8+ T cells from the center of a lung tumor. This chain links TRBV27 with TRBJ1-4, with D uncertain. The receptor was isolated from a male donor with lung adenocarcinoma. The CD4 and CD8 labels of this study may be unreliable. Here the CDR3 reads CASRMGEKLFF. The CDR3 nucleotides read TGTGCCAGCAGAATGGGGGAAAAACTGTTTTTT.